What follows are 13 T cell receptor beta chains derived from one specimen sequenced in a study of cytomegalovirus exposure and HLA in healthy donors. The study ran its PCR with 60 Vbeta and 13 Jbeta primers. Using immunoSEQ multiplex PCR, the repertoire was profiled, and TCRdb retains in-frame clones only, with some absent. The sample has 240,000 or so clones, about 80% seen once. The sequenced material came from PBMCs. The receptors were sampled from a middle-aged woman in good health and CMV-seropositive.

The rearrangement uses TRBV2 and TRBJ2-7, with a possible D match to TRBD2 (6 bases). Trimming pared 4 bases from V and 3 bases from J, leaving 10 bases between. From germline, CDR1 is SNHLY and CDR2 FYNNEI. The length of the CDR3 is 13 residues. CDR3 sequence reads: CASSVGGNYEQYF. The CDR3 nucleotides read TGTGCCAGCAGTGTTGGCGGGAACTACGAGCAGTACTTC.

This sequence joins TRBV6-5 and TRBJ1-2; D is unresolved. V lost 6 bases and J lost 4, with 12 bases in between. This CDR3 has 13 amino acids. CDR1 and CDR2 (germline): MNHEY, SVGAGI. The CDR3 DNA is TGTGCCAGCAGCCGATCAGTGTCCTATGGCTACACCTTC. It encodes CASSRSVSYGYTF.

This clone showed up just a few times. The CDR3 loop is CASSDLGGQREKLFF. The CDR3 bases are TGTGCCAGCAGTGATCTCGGGGGGCAACGAGAAAAACTGTTTTTT. The genes are TRBV25-1 and TRBJ1-4; D perhaps matches TRBD1 (6 bases). Germline loops: CDR1 MGHDK, CDR2 SYGVNS. The CDR3 is made up of 15 amino acids. Trimming left V 3 bases short and J 8 bases short, with 16 bases between.

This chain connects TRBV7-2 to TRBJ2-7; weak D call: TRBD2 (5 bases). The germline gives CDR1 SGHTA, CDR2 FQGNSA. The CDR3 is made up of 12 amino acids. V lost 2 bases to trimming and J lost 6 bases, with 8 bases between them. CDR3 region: CASSLSRGEQYF. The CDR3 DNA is TGTGCCAGCAGCTTAAGTCGGGGCGAGCAGTACTTC.

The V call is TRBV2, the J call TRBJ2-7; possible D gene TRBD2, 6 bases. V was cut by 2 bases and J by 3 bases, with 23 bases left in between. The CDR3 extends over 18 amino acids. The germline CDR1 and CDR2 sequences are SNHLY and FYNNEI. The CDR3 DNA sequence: TGTGCCAGCAGTGAAAGTCAGGAGGCGGCGGGAAAAGGCTACGAGCAGTACTTC. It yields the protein CASSESQEAAGKGYEQYF.

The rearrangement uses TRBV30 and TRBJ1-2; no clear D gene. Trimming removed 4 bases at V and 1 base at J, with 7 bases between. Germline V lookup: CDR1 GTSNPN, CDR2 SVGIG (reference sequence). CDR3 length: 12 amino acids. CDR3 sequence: CAWNGLNYGYTF. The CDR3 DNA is TGTGCCTGGAACGGTCTTAACTATGGCTACACCTTC.

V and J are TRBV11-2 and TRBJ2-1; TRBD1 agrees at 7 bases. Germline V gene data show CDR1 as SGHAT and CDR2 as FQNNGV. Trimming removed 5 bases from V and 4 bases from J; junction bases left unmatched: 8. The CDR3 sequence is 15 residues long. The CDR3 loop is CASSLTGQMYNEQFF. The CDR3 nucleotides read TGTGCCAGCAGCCTCACGGGACAGATGTACAATGAGCAGTTCTTC.

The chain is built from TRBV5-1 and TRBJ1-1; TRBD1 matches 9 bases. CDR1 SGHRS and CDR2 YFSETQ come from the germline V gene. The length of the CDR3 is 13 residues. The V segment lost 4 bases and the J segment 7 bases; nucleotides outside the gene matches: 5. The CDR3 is CASSRGQGYEAFF. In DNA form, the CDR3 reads TGCGCCAGCAGCAGGGGACAGGGATATGAAGCTTTCTTT. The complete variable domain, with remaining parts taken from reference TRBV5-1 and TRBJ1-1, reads KAGVTQTPRYLIKTRGQQVTLSCSPISGHRSVSWYQQTPGQGLQFLFEYFSETQRNKGNFPGRFSGRQFSNSRSEMNVSTLELGDSALYLCASSRGQGYEAFFGQGTRLTVV.

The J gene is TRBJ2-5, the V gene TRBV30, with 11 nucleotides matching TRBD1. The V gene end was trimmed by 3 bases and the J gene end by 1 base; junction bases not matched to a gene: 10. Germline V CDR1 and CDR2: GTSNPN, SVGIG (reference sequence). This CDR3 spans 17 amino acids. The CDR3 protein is CAWSPPPGQGGQETQYF. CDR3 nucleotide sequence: TGTGCCTGGAGCCCACCGCCGGGACAGGGGGGCCAAGAGACCCAGTACTTC.

The CDR3 sequence is CASSWALGQGASGYTF. Here the CDR3 DNA reads TGTGCCAGCAGCTGGGCCCTTGGACAGGGGGCGTCTGGCTACACCTTC. The chain uses TRBV7-8 and TRBJ1-2, with TRBD1 matching 11 bases. This CDR3 comprises 16 residues. The germline V gene has CDR1 SGHVS and CDR2 FQNEAQ. After removal of 4 bases from V and 7 bases from J, the junction contained 11 bases not matched to a gene.

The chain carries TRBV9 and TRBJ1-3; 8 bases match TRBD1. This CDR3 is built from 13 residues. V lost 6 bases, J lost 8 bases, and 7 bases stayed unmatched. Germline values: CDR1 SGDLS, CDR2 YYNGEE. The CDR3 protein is CASMDRDGDTIYF. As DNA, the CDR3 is TGTGCCAGCATGGACAGGGACGGGGACACCATATATTTT.

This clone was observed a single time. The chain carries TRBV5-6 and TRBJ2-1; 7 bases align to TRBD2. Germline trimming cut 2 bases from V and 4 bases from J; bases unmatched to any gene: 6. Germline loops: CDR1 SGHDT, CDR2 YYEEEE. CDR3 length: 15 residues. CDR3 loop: CASSFRWGGYNEQFF. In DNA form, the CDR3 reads TGTGCCAGCAGCTTTAGGTGGGGGGGATACAATGAGCAGTTCTTC.

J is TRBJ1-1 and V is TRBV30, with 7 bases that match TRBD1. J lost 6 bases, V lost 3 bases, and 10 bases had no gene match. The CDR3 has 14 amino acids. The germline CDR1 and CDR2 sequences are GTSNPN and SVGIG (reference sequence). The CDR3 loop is CAWRGQNEVSEAFF. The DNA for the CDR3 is TGTGCCTGGAGGGGACAGAACGAGGTGTCTGAAGCTTTCTTT.